The 11 T cell receptor beta chains below come from one sample, sequenced in a study of shared clonotypes between healthy human individuals. The protocol was immunoSEQ multiplex PCR, while the TCRdb copy is restricted to in-frame clones and leaves out a portion. The repertoire holds around 100,000 clones, with around 64% as singletons. The sample consisted of memory CD8+ T cells sorted from blood. Subset in this sample: CD45RO+ cells pooled with CCR7-negative TemRA cells. The receptors were gathered from a woman under 40 in good health.

The chain is built from TRBV9 and TRBJ2-1; D is perhaps TRBD2 (6 bases). CDR3 length: 13 amino acids. Germline values: CDR1 SGDLS, CDR2 YYNGEE. V dropped 0 bases and J dropped 10 bases, with 11 bases sitting between them. Written as DNA, the CDR3 is TGTGCCAGCAGCGTAGGGGGGGTTAGCGAGCAGTTCTTC. Protein: CASSVGGVSEQFF. Based on the CDR3 plus reference TRBV9 and TRBJ2-1, the full variable domain is DSGVTQTPKHLITATGQRVTLRCSPRSGDLSVYWYQQSLDQGLQFLIQYYNGEERAKGNILERFSAQQFPDLHSELNLSSLELGDSALYFCASSVGGVSEQFFGPGTRLTVL.

The chain is built from TRBV6-1 and TRBJ2-5; no reliable D call. V was pared by 2 bases and J by 4 bases, with 14 bases between. Germline assignment: CDR1 MNHNS and CDR2 SASEGT. This CDR3 has 15 residues. The CDR3 spells CASSERVSYTETQYF. The CDR3 bases are TGTGCCAGCAGTGAAAGGGTCTCCTATACAGAGACCCAGTACTTC.

V is TRBV7-9 and J is TRBJ1-4; no clear D gene. The CDR3 spans 15 residues. Germline V gene lookup returns CDR1 SEHNR and CDR2 FQNEAQ (reference sequence). V lost 6 bases and J 2 bases, leaving 13 bases between the germline ends. The CDR3 spells CASRANLGTNEKLFF. For the CDR3, the DNA is TGTGCCAGCAGGGCAAATTTGGGCACTAATGAAAAACTGTTTTTT.

The V and J genes are TRBV27 and TRBJ2-1; unclear D gene. The V end was cut by 4 bases, the J end by 8 bases, with 15 bases between. Germline values: CDR1 MNHEY, CDR2 SMNVEV (reference sequence). This CDR3 has 14 residues. For the CDR3, the DNA is TGTGCCAGCAGTTACGGCCCCCCCGCATATGAGCAGTTCTTC. The encoded protein is CASSYGPPAYEQFF.

The rearrangement uses TRBV29-1 and TRBJ2-1; TRBD2 matches 10 bases. V dropped 8 bases and J dropped 3; count of bases not matched to a gene: 7. This CDR3 is built from 14 residues. Germline lookup yields CDR1 SQVTM and CDR2 ANQGSEA. CDR3 DNA sequence: TGCAGCCCCTGGACTAGCGGAGTCTACAATGAGCAGTTCTTC. Its protein product is CSPWTSGVYNEQFF.

This chain uses TRBV28 with TRBJ2-2; 7 nucleotides align to TRBD1. Germline V gene lookup returns CDR1 MDHEN and CDR2 SYDVKM. The length of the CDR3 is 13 residues. V lost 9 bases, J lost 4 bases, and 5 bases stayed unmatched. The CDR3 DNA is TGTGCCAGTGACAGGGTGTCCACCGGGGAGCTGTTTTTT. This sequence encodes CASDRVSTGELFF. Complete variable domain (other parts from reference TRBV28 and TRBJ2-2): DVKVTQSSRYLVKRTGEKVFLECVQDMDHENMFWYRQDPGLGLRLIYFSYDVKMKEKGDIPEGYSVSREKKERFSLILESASTNQTSMYLCASDRVSTGELFFGEGSRLTVL.

This clone was counted once. A far larger clone is one base from this, pointing to a likely read error. Additional DNA sequences in this sample encode the identical CDR3. V gene TRBV11-2 combines with J gene TRBJ2-7; no reliable D call. The CDR3 extends over 12 amino acids. V lost 4 bases and J lost 4, with 8 bases in between. The V gene's germline CDR1 is SGHAT and CDR2 FQNNGV. The CDR3, as DNA: TGTGCCAGCAGCTCGACTGGATACGAGCAGTACTTC. Translation: CASSSTGYEQYF.

There are many counts of this clone. The V call is TRBV15, the J call TRBJ2-2; D not resolved. Trimming shortened V by 3 bases and J by 3 bases, and 11 bases separated the two germline ends. The CDR3 consists of 15 residues. CDR1 is LNHNV and CDR2 is YYDKDF in the germline V gene (reference sequence). The CDR3 DNA sequence: TGTGCCACCAGCAGTGGAAGTCAGGACACCGGGGAGCTGTTTTTT. Its translation is CATSSGSQDTGELFF.

This clone was picked up one time. The same CDR3 arises from other DNA sequences in this sample as well. The genes are TRBV5-4 and TRBJ2-5, with D uncertain. Germline CDR1 reads SGHNT; CDR2 reads YYREEE (reference sequence). CDR3 length: 13 amino acids. V lost 0 bases and J 3 bases, leaving 6 bases between the germline ends. In DNA form, the CDR3 reads TGTGCCAGCAGCTTGGAATTAGAAGAGACCCAGTACTTC. Its protein is CASSLELEETQYF.

The V and J genes are TRBV6-1 and TRBJ2-3; D is possibly TRBD1 or TRBD2 (5 bases each). The CDR3 extends over 14 amino acids. Trimming removed 4 bases at V and 5 bases at J, with 13 bases between. The germline V gene has CDR1 MNHNS and CDR2 SASEGT. The CDR3: CASSVGPAEDTQYF. As DNA, the CDR3 is TGTGCCAGCAGTGTGGGACCTGCGGAAGATACGCAGTATTTT.

V and J are TRBV7-2 and TRBJ2-5, with 10 bases identical to TRBD2. The CDR3 is 15 residues long. The J segment lost 4 bases and the V segment lost 11 bases, leaving 13 bases of the junction unmatched. Germline CDR1 is SGHTA and CDR2 is FQGNSA. The CDR3 protein is CAQGAASGSGETQYF. As DNA, the CDR3 is TGTGCCCAGGGGGCGGCTAGCGGGAGTGGAGAGACCCAGTACTTC.